The subject of this entry is one TCR beta chain. TCRdb keeps only in-frame clones here, not all; method: immunoSEQ multiplex PCR. The sample has 95,000 to 110,000 clones; roughly 85% are singletons. This record comes from a study of T cell responses to AZD1222 COVID-19 vaccine. The sequenced sample was peripheral blood, obtained 28 days after the second AZD1222 dose. The receptor's source is an adult who received the AZD1222 COVID-19 vaccine.

The CDR3 here is CAWSVLPTGMRNTIYF. CDR3 DNA sequence: TGTGCCTGGAGTGTACTGCCGACAGGGATGAGAAACACCATATATTTT. This chain joins TRBV30 and TRBJ1-3, with 7 bases that match TRBD1. The ends lost 0 bases at V and 5 bases at J; junction bases unmatched: 10. This CDR3 is built from 16 residues. The germline V gene has CDR1 GTSNPN and CDR2 SVGIG (reference sequence). Full variable domain (missing parts from reference TRBV30 and TRBJ1-3): SQTIHQWPATLVQPVGSPLSLECTVEGTSNPNLYWYRQAAGRGLQLLFYSVGIGQISSEVPQNLSASRPQDRQFILSSKKLLLSDSGFYLCAWSVLPTGMRNTIYFGEGSWLTVV.